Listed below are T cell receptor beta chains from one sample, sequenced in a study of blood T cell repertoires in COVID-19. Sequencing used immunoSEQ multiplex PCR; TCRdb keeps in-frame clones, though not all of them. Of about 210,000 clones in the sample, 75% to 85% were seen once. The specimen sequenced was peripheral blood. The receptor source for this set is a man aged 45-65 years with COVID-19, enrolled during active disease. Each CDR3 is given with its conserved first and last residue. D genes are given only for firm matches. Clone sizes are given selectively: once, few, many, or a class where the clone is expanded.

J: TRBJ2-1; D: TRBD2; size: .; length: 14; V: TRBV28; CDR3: CASRRTSVYNEQFF; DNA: TGTGCCAGCAGAAGGACTAGCGTATACAATGAGCAGTTCTTC
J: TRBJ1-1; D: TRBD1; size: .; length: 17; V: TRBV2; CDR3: CASSEVLDREEETEAFF; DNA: TGTGCCAGCAGTGAAGTTTTGGACAGGGAGGAAGAAACTGAAGCTTTCTTT
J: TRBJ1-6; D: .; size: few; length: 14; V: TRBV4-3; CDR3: CASSRRGSVSPLHF; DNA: TGCGCCAGCAGCCGCAGGGGTTCCGTTTCACCCCTCCACTTT
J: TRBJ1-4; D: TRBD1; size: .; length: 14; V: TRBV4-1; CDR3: CASSGTATNEKLFF; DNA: TGCGCCAGCAGCGGGACAGCAACTAATGAAAAACTGTTTTTT
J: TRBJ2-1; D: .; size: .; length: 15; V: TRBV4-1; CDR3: CASSQALASYNEQFF; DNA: TGCGCCAGCAGCCAAGCTCTAGCTTCCTACAATGAGCAGTTCTTC
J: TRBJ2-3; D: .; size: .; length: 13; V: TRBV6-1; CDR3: CASSEAHTDTQYF; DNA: TGTGCCAGCAGTGAAGCCCACACAGATACGCAGTATTTT
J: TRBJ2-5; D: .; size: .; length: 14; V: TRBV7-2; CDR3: CASSTRDTQETQYF; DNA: TGTGCCAGCAGCACTCGGGACACCCAAGAGACCCAGTACTTC
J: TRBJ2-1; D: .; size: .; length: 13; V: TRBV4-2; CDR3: CASSQDSSNEQFF; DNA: TGTGCCAGCAGCCAAGATAGTAGTAATGAGCAGTTCTTC
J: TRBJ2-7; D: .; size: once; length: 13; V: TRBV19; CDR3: CASSITRANEQYF; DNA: TGTGCCAGTAGTATTACGAGGGCAAACGAGCAGTACTTC
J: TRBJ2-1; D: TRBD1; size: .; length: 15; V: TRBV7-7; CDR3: CASSSIGQGRNEQFF; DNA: TGTGCTAGCAGCAGCATTGGACAGGGGCGGAATGAGCAGTTCTTC
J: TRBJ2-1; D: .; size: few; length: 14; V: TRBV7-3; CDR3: CASSPDTYYNEQFF; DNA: TGTGCCAGCAGCCCGGACACCTACTACAATGAGCAGTTCTTC
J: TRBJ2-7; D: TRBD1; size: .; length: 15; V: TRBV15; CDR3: CATSKDRAVGYEQYF; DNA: TGTGCCACCAGCAAAGACAGGGCCGTGGGGTACGAGCAGTACTTC
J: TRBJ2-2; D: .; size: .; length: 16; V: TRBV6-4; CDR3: CASSDYGDGFTGELFF; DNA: TGTGCCAGCAGTGACTACGGGGATGGGTTCACCGGGGAGCTGTTTTTT
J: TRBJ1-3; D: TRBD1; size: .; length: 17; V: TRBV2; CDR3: CASSTRHRTGGGNTIYF; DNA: TGTGCCAGCAGTACGCGCCACCGGACAGGGGGTGGAAACACCATATATTTT
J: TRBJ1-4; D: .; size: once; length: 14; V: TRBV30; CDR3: CAWSVQATNEKLFF; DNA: TGTGCCTGGAGTGTACAGGCAACTAATGAAAAACTGTTTTTT
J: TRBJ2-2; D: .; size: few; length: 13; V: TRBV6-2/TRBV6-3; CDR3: CASSPGSTGELFF; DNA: TGTGCCAGCAGCCCCGGTTCCACCGGGGAGCTGTTTTTT
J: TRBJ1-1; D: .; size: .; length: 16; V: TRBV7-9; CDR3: CASSPEGPSPDTEAFF; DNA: TGTGCCAGCAGCCCGGAGGGGCCATCCCCGGACACTGAAGCTTTCTTT
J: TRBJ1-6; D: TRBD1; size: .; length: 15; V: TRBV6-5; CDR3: CASSYARTGMAPLHF; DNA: TGTGCCAGCAGTTACGCGCGGACAGGGATGGCACCCCTCCACTTT
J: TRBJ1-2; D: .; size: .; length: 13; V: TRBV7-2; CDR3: CASSLGFIYGYTF; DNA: TGTGCCAGCAGCTTAGGTTTCATCTATGGCTACACCTTC
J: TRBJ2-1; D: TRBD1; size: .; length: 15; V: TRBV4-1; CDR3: CASSQFQGAKNEQFF; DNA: TGCGCCAGCAGCCAATTTCAGGGGGCAAAAAATGAGCAGTTCTTC
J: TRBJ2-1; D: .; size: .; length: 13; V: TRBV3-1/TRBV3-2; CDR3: CASSQNPGNEQFF; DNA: TGTGCCAGCAGCCAGAACCCAGGGAATGAGCAGTTCTTC
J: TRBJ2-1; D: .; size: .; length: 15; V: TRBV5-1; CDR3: CASSLAGVKGNEQFF; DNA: TGCGCCAGCAGCTTGGCAGGGGTCAAGGGCAATGAGCAGTTCTTC
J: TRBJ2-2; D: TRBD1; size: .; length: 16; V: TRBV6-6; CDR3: CASSYGPGQDPGELFF; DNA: TGTGCCAGCAGTTACGGCCCGGGACAGGACCCCGGGGAGCTGTTTTTT
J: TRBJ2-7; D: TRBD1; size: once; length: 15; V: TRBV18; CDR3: CASSPPTGLNYEQYF; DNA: TGTGCCAGCTCACCACCGACAGGGCTTAATTACGAGCAGTACTTC
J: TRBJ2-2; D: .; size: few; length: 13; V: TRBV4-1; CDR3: CASSQGPSGELFF; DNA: TGCGCCAGCAGCCAGGGCCCATCCGGGGAGCTGTTTTTT
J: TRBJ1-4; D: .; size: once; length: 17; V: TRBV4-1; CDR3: CASSLNPGGGTNEKLFF; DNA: TGCGCCAGCAGCCTAAACCCGGGGGGAGGGACTAATGAAAAACTGTTTTTT
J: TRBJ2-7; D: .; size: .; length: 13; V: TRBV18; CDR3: CASSGAISYEQYF; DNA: TGTGCCAGCTCAGGGGCTATTTCCTACGAGCAGTACTTC
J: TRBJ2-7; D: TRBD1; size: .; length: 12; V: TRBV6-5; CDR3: CATDRGYYEQYF; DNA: TGTGCCACCGACAGGGGGTACTACGAGCAGTACTTC
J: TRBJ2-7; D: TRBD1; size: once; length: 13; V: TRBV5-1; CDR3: CASSSGTAYEQYF; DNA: TGCGCCAGCAGCTCTGGGACAGCCTACGAGCAGTACTTC
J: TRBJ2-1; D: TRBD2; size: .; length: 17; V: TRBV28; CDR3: CASSPGLAGGTYNEQFF; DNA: TGTGCCAGCAGTCCCGGACTAGCGGGGGGGACTTACAATGAGCAGTTCTTC
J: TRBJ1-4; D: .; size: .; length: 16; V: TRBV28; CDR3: CASSLFSTGMGEKLFF; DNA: TGTGCCAGCAGTTTATTTAGTACAGGGATGGGTGAAAAACTGTTTTTT
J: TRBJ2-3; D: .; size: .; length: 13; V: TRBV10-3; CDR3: CAISGERTDTQYF; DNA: TGTGCCATCAGCGGGGAACGCACAGATACGCAGTATTTT
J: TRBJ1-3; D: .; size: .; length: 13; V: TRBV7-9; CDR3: CASSLGGVNTIYF; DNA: TGTGCCAGCAGCTTAGGGGGGGTGAACACCATATATTTT
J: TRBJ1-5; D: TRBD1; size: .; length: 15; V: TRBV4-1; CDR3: CASSHGQGAGQPQHF; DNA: TGCGCCAGCAGCCACGGACAGGGGGCGGGTCAGCCCCAGCATTTT
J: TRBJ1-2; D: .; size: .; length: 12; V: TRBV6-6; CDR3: CASSYRGTGYTF; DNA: TGTGCCAGCAGTTATAGGGGAACAGGCTACACCTTC
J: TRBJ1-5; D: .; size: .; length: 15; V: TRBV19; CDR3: CASSVTYQAGQPQHF; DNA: TGTGCCAGTAGTGTAACATACCAAGCGGGCCAGCCCCAGCATTTT
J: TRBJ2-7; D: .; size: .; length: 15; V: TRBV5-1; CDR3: CASSTEGRGSYEQYF; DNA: TGCGCCAGCAGCACGGAGGGAAGGGGCTCCTACGAGCAGTACTTC
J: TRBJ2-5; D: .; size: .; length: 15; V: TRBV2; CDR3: CASRNRDTPGETQYF; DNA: TGTGCCAGCAGAAACAGGGACACGCCTGGGGAGACCCAGTACTTC
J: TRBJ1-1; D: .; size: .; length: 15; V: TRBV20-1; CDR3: CSASPGANVNTEAFF; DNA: TGCAGTGCTAGTCCTGGGGCAAACGTGAACACTGAAGCTTTCTTT
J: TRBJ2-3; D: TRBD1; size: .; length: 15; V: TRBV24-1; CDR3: CATSEPDRAADTQYF; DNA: TGTGCCACCAGTGAACCGGACAGGGCCGCAGATACGCAGTATTTT
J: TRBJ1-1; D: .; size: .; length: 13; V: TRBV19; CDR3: CASSNAGGPGLLF; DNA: TGTGCCAGTAGTAATGCTGGGGGCCCAGGACTCCTCTTT
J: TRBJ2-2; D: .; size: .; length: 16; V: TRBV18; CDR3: CASSEHSQGNTGELFF; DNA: TGTGCCAGCTCCGAGCACAGCCAAGGGAACACCGGGGAGCTGTTTTTT
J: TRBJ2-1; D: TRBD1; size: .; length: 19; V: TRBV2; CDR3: CASSARDRGASGSYNEQFF; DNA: TGTGCCAGCAGTGCCCGGGACAGGGGCGCCTCCGGCTCCTACAATGAGCAGTTCTTC
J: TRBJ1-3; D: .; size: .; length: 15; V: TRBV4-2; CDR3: CASSQGRQVGNTIYF; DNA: TGTGCCAGCAGCCAAGGACGACAGGTCGGAAACACCATATATTTT
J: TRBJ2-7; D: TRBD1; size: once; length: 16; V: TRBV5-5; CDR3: CASSQFDQGGFYEQYF; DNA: TGTGCCAGCAGCCAGTTTGACCAAGGGGGCTTCTACGAGCAGTACTTC
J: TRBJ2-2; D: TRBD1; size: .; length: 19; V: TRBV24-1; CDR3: CATSDRAGGQSTNTGELFF; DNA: TGTGCCACCAGTGACCGCGCAGGGGGCCAATCCACGAACACCGGGGAGCTGTTTTTT
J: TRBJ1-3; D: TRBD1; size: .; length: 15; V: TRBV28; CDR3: CASSPQGAKLNTIYF; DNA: TGTGCCAGCAGTCCACAGGGGGCAAAGTTAAACACCATATATTTT
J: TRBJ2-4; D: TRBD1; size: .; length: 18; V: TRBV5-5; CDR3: CASSQGQAYQLAKNIQYF; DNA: TGTGCCAGCAGCCAGGGACAGGCTTACCAGCTAGCCAAAAACATTCAGTACTTC
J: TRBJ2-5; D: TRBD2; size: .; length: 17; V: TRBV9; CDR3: CASSVRSTFGGEETQYF; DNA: TGTGCCAGCAGCGTAAGATCCACCTTCGGGGGGGAAGAGACCCAGTACTTC